These 3 T cell receptor beta chains came from one sample sequenced in a study of T cells in Graves' hyperthyroidism and ophthalmopathy. The investigators amplified TCR beta CDR3 regions from RNA transcripts. In the first-round RT-PCR of the TCR CDR3, the HTBI primer set was used. MiXCR was run by TCRdb on the multiplex PCR reads, yielding one entry per CDR3 protein. Of under 300,000 distinct CDR3 sequences listed, less than 30% are singletons. Sequencing was performed on blood. These TCRs come from a man aged 40-49 years with Graves' hyperthyroidism that later progressed to Graves' ophthalmopathy.

The gene calls are TRBV3-1 and TRBJ2-2, with 10 bases that match TRBD1. This CDR3 region has 17 residues. The junction had 8 bases not matched to a gene; V was cut back by 2 bases and J by 5 bases. Germline V lookup: CDR1 LGHDT, CDR2 YNNKEL (reference sequence). The CDR3 sequence: CASSQRLGTGATGELFF. As DNA, the CDR3 is TGTGCCAGCAGCCAAAGGCTTGGGACAGGGGCGACCGGGGAGCTGTTTTTT. The full variable domain, completed using reference TRBV3-1 and TRBJ2-2, is DTAVSQTPKYLVTQMGNDKSIKCEQNLGHDTMYWYKQDSKKFLKIMFSYNNKELIINETVPNRFSPKSPDKAHLNLHINSLELGDSAVYFCASSQRLGTGATGELFFGEGSRLTVL.

This clonotype was detected ten times or more. The chain joins TRBV3-1 to TRBJ2-7; tentatively, D is TRBD1 (6 bases). CDR1 and CDR2 (germline): LGHDT, YNNKEL (reference sequence). Trimming pared 2 bases from V and 0 bases from J, leaving 8 bases between. The CDR3 covers 14 residues. Written as DNA, the CDR3 is TGTGCCAGCAGCCAACAGGGGATCTCCTACGAGCAGTACTTC. It yields the protein CASSQQGISYEQYF.

V gene TRBV6-1 combines with J gene TRBJ2-5; D may be TRBD2 (6 bases). With 4 bases removed from V and 4 bases from J, the gap between germline ends came to 16 bases. The CDR3 consists of 15 residues. CDR1 is MNHNS and CDR2 is SASEGT in the germline V gene. CDR3 in amino acids: CASSAPSSVGETQYF. In nucleotides, the CDR3 is TGTGCCAGCAGTGCCCCTTCTAGCGTTGGAGAGACCCAGTACTTC.